The rows below give T cell receptor beta chains drawn from one sample of a study of monozygotic twins with cystic fibrosis. Measured with immunoSEQ multiplex PCR; TCRdb has only the in-frame clones, and not every one. This sample has about 24,000 clones; around 93% occur once, and the top ten carry about 0.3%. The source material was blood. These TCRs come from a girl aged 2 to 9 with cystic fibrosis. The CDR3 runs from the conserved cysteine through the conserved F or W. A D gene is named only where the DNA matches it firmly. Not all rows give a size; the values are once, few, many and, for expanded clones, a class.

abundance: NA; j_gene: TRBJ1-1; v_gene: TRBV14; d_gene: TRBD1; CDR3aa: CASSPPPKLGSRSPGGTEAFF; CDR3nt: TGTGCCAGCAGCCCGCCTCCTAAATTGGGCAGTAGATCGCCAGGGGGCACTGAAGCTTTCTTT
abundance: few; j_gene: TRBJ1-6; v_gene: TRBV5-1; d_gene: TRBD1; CDR3aa: CASSLVTGTGIGSPLHF; CDR3nt: TGCGCCAGCAGCCTAGTAACCGGGACAGGGATTGGTTCACCCCTCCACTTT
abundance: NA; j_gene: TRBJ2-1; v_gene: TRBV19; d_gene: NA; CDR3aa: CASSSSRVNYNEQFF; CDR3nt: TGTGCCAGTAGTTCGTCCAGGGTTAACTACAATGAGCAGTTCTTC
abundance: NA; j_gene: TRBJ2-7; v_gene: TRBV7-8; d_gene: TRBD2; CDR3aa: CASSRLAGNYEQYF; CDR3nt: TGTGCCAGCAGCCGACTAGCGGGGAACTACGAGCAGTACTTC
abundance: NA; j_gene: TRBJ1-3; v_gene: TRBV7-2; d_gene: NA; CDR3aa: CASSLGQGAWGNTIYF; CDR3nt: TGTGCCAGCAGCTTAGGACAAGGGGCTTGGGGAAACACCATATATTTT
abundance: NA; j_gene: TRBJ1-2; v_gene: TRBV4-1; d_gene: NA; CDR3aa: CASSQETGGYGYTF; CDR3nt: TGCGCCAGCAGCCAAGAGACCGGCGGCTATGGCTACACCTTC
abundance: NA; j_gene: TRBJ1-1; v_gene: TRBV9; d_gene: NA; CDR3aa: CASSASPDRLYEAFF; CDR3nt: TGTGCCAGCAGCGCCTCGCCTGACAGGCTCTATGAAGCTTTCTTT
abundance: NA; j_gene: TRBJ2-7; v_gene: TRBV5-8; d_gene: NA; CDR3aa: CASSLGTPGVPHEQYF; CDR3nt: TGTGCCAGCAGCTTGGGGACCCCAGGGGTCCCCCACGAGCAGTACTTC
abundance: NA; j_gene: TRBJ1-1; v_gene: TRBV7-9; d_gene: NA; CDR3aa: CASSLGDSRDTEAFF; CDR3nt: TGTGCCAGCAGCTTAGGAGACAGTAGGGACACTGAAGCTTTCTTT
abundance: NA; j_gene: TRBJ1-1; v_gene: TRBV2; d_gene: TRBD1; CDR3aa: CASSGGQGSSLRTEAFF; CDR3nt: TGTGCCAGCAGTGGGGGACAGGGAAGCAGCCTACGCACTGAAGCTTTCTTT
abundance: NA; j_gene: TRBJ1-2; v_gene: TRBV5-6; d_gene: NA; CDR3aa: CASSLELSRVREGYTF; CDR3nt: TGTGCCAGCAGCTTGGAACTCTCCAGGGTTAGGGAAGGCTACACCTTC
abundance: NA; j_gene: TRBJ1-1; v_gene: TRBV18; d_gene: NA; CDR3aa: CASSPSQIKDTEAFF; CDR3nt: TGTGCCAGCTCACCATCTCAAATTAAGGACACTGAAGCTTTCTTT
abundance: NA; j_gene: TRBJ1-4; v_gene: TRBV4-2; d_gene: NA; CDR3aa: CASSQESNEKLFF; CDR3nt: TGTGCCAGCAGCCAGGAATCTAATGAAAAACTGTTTTTT
abundance: NA; j_gene: TRBJ1-3; v_gene: TRBV19; d_gene: TRBD1; CDR3aa: CASSDGQGENTIYF; CDR3nt: TGTGCCAGTAGTGACGGACAGGGTGAAAACACCATATATTTT
abundance: NA; j_gene: TRBJ1-5; v_gene: TRBV19; d_gene: NA; CDR3aa: CASSRHNQPQHF; CDR3nt: TGTGCCAGTAGTCGACACAATCAGCCCCAGCATTTT
abundance: NA; j_gene: TRBJ1-2; v_gene: TRBV28; d_gene: NA; CDR3aa: CASSTGWGYTF; CDR3nt: TGTGCCAGCAGTACAGGGTGGGGCTACACCTTC
abundance: NA; j_gene: TRBJ1-2; v_gene: TRBV27; d_gene: TRBD1; CDR3aa: CASSLATGGPYTF; CDR3nt: TGTGCCAGCAGTTTAGCGACAGGGGGTCCCTACACCTTC
abundance: NA; j_gene: TRBJ2-7; v_gene: TRBV2; d_gene: NA; CDR3aa: CASSSPGAAYEQYF; CDR3nt: TGTGCCAGCAGCTCGCCCGGGGCTGCCTACGAGCAGTACTTC
abundance: NA; j_gene: TRBJ2-5; v_gene: TRBV6-4; d_gene: NA; CDR3aa: CASSDSGGETQYF; CDR3nt: TGTGCCAGCAGTGACTCGGGTGGGGAGACCCAGTACTTC
abundance: NA; j_gene: TRBJ2-1; v_gene: TRBV4-2; d_gene: TRBD2; CDR3aa: CASSHGGANYNEQFF; CDR3nt: TGTGCCAGCAGCCACGGGGGGGCAAACTACAATGAGCAGTTCTTC
abundance: NA; j_gene: TRBJ2-3; v_gene: TRBV9; d_gene: TRBD2; CDR3aa: CASSETSGGMTDTQYF; CDR3nt: TGTGCCAGCAGCGAGACTAGCGGGGGGATGACAGATACGCAGTATTTT
abundance: NA; j_gene: TRBJ1-6; v_gene: TRBV6-5; d_gene: NA; CDR3aa: CASSQGGSPLHF; CDR3nt: TGTGCCAGCAGCCAAGGGGGGTCACCCCTCCACTTT
abundance: NA; j_gene: TRBJ1-1; v_gene: TRBV4-1; d_gene: NA; CDR3aa: CASSQEPVGTEAFF; CDR3nt: TGCGCCAGCAGCCAAGAGCCGGTGGGGACTGAAGCTTTCTTT
abundance: NA; j_gene: TRBJ2-7; v_gene: TRBV6-5; d_gene: NA; CDR3aa: CASSKLVGFSYEQYF; CDR3nt: TGTGCCAGCAGTAAGTTAGTCGGATTCTCCTACGAGCAGTACTTC
abundance: NA; j_gene: TRBJ1-1; v_gene: TRBV7-2; d_gene: NA; CDR3aa: CASSLAGQRDTEAFF; CDR3nt: TGTGCCAGCAGCTTAGCTGGACAGAGAGACACTGAAGCTTTCTTT
abundance: NA; j_gene: TRBJ1-1; v_gene: TRBV27; d_gene: NA; CDR3aa: CASSLSRGNTEAFF; CDR3nt: TGTGCCAGCAGTTTATCACGAGGGAACACTGAAGCTTTCTTT
abundance: NA; j_gene: TRBJ1-2; v_gene: TRBV30; d_gene: TRBD1; CDR3aa: CAWSGQGDNYGYTF; CDR3nt: TGTGCCTGGAGTGGACAGGGGGACAACTATGGCTACACCTTC
abundance: NA; j_gene: TRBJ2-6; v_gene: TRBV2; d_gene: TRBD2; CDR3aa: CASSVLAGGSGANVLTF; CDR3nt: TGTGCCAGCAGTGTGCTAGCGGGGGGTTCTGGGGCCAACGTCCTGACTTTC
abundance: once; j_gene: TRBJ2-1; v_gene: TRBV29-1; d_gene: NA; CDR3aa: CSGRGRIYNEQFF; CDR3nt: TGCAGCGGGAGGGGCAGGATCTACAATGAGCAGTTCTTC
abundance: NA; j_gene: TRBJ1-2; v_gene: TRBV5-4; d_gene: NA; CDR3aa: CASSLVPSRRGTSNYGYTF; CDR3nt: TGTGCCAGCAGCTTGGTGCCCTCGCGGCGAGGTACCTCTAACTATGGCTACACCTTC
abundance: NA; j_gene: TRBJ2-7; v_gene: TRBV2; d_gene: TRBD1; CDR3aa: CASRADWTGANYEQYF; CDR3nt: TGTGCCAGCAGGGCCGATTGGACAGGGGCCAACTACGAGCAGTACTTC
abundance: NA; j_gene: TRBJ2-2; v_gene: TRBV4-3; d_gene: NA; CDR3aa: CASSQDQAGWGRELFF; CDR3nt: TGCGCCAGCAGCCAAGACCAGGCAGGATGGGGCCGGGAGCTGTTTTTT
abundance: NA; j_gene: TRBJ1-1; v_gene: TRBV5-1; d_gene: NA; CDR3aa: CASSLAVTAEAFF; CDR3nt: TGCGCCAGCAGCTTGGCGGTGACAGCTGAAGCTTTCTTT
abundance: NA; j_gene: TRBJ1-2; v_gene: TRBV5-6; d_gene: NA; CDR3aa: CASSSRPGPINYGYTF; CDR3nt: TGTGCCAGCAGCTCGCGGCCAGGGCCCATAAACTATGGCTACACCTTC
abundance: NA; j_gene: TRBJ1-1; v_gene: TRBV9; d_gene: TRBD1; CDR3aa: CASSSMTGANTEAFF; CDR3nt: TGTGCCAGCAGCTCAATGACAGGGGCGAACACTGAAGCTTTCTTT
abundance: NA; j_gene: TRBJ2-5; v_gene: TRBV30; d_gene: TRBD2; CDR3aa: CAWSGSTGTSGDRQETQYF; CDR3nt: TGTGCCTGGAGTGGATCAACCGGGACTAGCGGGGACCGACAAGAGACCCAGTACTTC